This is a list of T cell receptor beta chains from one sample in a study of T cells after yellow fever vaccination. TCRdb reprocessed the 5' RACE reads with MiXCR, giving one entry per CDR3 protein. The repertoire has some 390,000 distinct CDR3 sequences, 6% to 8% of them found once; the top ten carry approximately 15%. The sample here was PBMCs, taken 5 days after the yellow fever booster vaccination. Receptors originate from a man in his thirties or forties who received the YFV17D yellow fever vaccine. The CDR3 runs from the conserved cysteine through the conserved F or W. Fields, in order: V gene, J gene, CDR3 protein.

>TRBV7-9|TRBJ1-3
CASSLARRASGNTIYF
>TRBV27|TRBJ2-5
CASSKGLAGVETQYF
>TRBV7-2|TRBJ2-4
CASSLGLAKNIQYF
>TRBV20-1|TRBJ2-3
CSAMESADTQYF
>TRBV20-1|TRBJ2-2
CSARDPRKGLDTGELFF
>TRBV20-1|TRBJ2-1
CSALSGTGVYNEQFF
>TRBV5-1|TRBJ2-3
CASSLWPGWTDTQYF
>TRBV12-3/TRBV12-4|TRBJ2-1
CASSRGTDQFF
>TRBV5-1|TRBJ2-7
CASSQGLAGVFEQYF
>TRBV3-1|TRBJ2-7
CASRHSSAYEQYF
>TRBV10-3|TRBJ2-6
CAISESMGVGANVLTF
>TRBV11-1|TRBJ2-2
CASSYVGLAGGTGTGELFF
>TRBV4-3|TRBJ2-1
CASSQEGRAEQFF
>TRBV15|TRBJ1-3
CATSVTRGSGNTIYF
>TRBV9|TRBJ1-1
CASSAHPDRLAEAFF
>TRBV12-5|TRBJ2-1
CASGSDPFIYNEQFF
>TRBV14|TRBJ2-7
CASSQDAGQGNPYEQYF
>TRBV20-1|TRBJ1-1
CSANKALF
>TRBV9|TRBJ2-5
CASSDGPVQETQYF
>TRBV12-5|TRBJ1-2
CASGYLTDFNYGYTF
>TRBV10-3|TRBJ2-1
CAISESGGNEQFF
>TRBV9|TRBJ2-5
CASSYDYQETQYF
>TRBV20-1|TRBJ2-3
CSASKGLAGTDTQYF
>TRBV7-2|TRBJ2-1
CASSLLTNEQFF
>TRBV20-1|TRBJ1-5
CSARDMANQPQHF
>TRBV20-1|TRBJ2-7
CSARGLAEYEQYF
>TRBV6-1|TRBJ1-1
CASIPRTGGTEAFF
>TRBV4-3|TRBJ2-7
CASSQEGGSLYEQYF
>TRBV5-6|TRBJ2-7
CASSLLAGQSGAYEQYF
>TRBV4-3|TRBJ2-7
CASSQGVPGQGTYEQYF
>TRBV29-1|TRBJ2-1
CSADPGLASNNEQFF
>TRBV24-1|TRBJ2-1
CATSEGQWASYNEQFF
>TRBV4-1|TRBJ2-1
CASSRTQGLAGGGNEQFF
>TRBV29-1|TRBJ2-1
CSVDHPEGVGLGQFF
>TRBV9|TRBJ2-1
CASSVAVVYDEQFF
>TRBV12-5|TRBJ2-2
CASGLPNTGELFF
>TRBV6-2/TRBV6-3|TRBJ1-2
CASRGGGDYGYTF
>TRBV20-1|TRBJ2-5
CSAHSGTSYETQYF
>TRBV19|TRBJ2-7
CASAHRALGLALYEQYF
>TRBV30|TRBJ2-6
CAWRRLPGANVLTF
>TRBV7-6|TRBJ2-5
CASSLEPARETQYF
>TRBV28|TRBJ2-7
CASRSPGDSSYEQYF
>TRBV20-1|TRBJ2-1
CSARLGTSYYNEQFF
>TRBV7-9|TRBJ2-1
CASSRPGNYNEQFF
>TRBV6-1|TRBJ2-1
CASSPDIYNEQFF
>TRBV18|TRBJ2-7
CASSPPGQVNSYEQYF
>TRBV6-1|TRBJ2-7
CASSHDGTTYEQYF
>TRBV7-2|TRBJ2-1
CASSTSWGSSYNEQFF
>TRBV29-1|TRBJ2-3
CSGDSLPTDTQYF
>TRBV11-2|TRBJ2-4
CASSPRTSGRTLDAKNIQYF
>TRBV4-3|TRBJ2-5
CASPRQAGQQETQYF
>TRBV5-1|TRBJ2-7
CASSRGQAKAEQYF
>TRBV18|TRBJ1-2
CASSPPFVYGYTF
>TRBV5-1|TRBJ2-3
CASSLAAGTDTQYF
>TRBV11-2|TRBJ2-7
CASSRGLADQSSYEQYF
>TRBV18|TRBJ2-3
CASSLGTGGLADTQYF
>TRBV19|TRBJ2-1
CASTSTSGSSYNEQFF